The 4 T cell receptor beta chains below come from one sample, sequenced in a study of cytomegalovirus exposure and HLA in healthy donors. The method was immunoSEQ multiplex PCR; TCRdb's version includes in-frame clones alone and lacks a portion of them. The data contain 120,000 or so clones, 70% to 90% of them singletons. The sequenced sample was PBMCs. The source is a young woman in good health and CMV-seronegative.

The chain uses TRBV28 and TRBJ1-5; TRBD1 aligns across 9 bases. Trimming at V came to 7 bases and at J to 6 bases, leaving 16 bases not matched to a gene. This CDR3 is 17 amino acids long. Germline CDR1 and CDR2: MDHEN and SYDVKM. CDR3 DNA sequence: TGTGCCAGCACTCAAGCCGGGACAGGGTCCGGGCCTCAGCCCCAGCATTTT. Amino acids: CASTQAGTGSGPQPQHF.

The CDR3 protein is CASSLAGQGLFGGNIQYF. CDR3 sequence (DNA): TGTGCCAGCAGCTTGGCAGGACAGGGGTTGTTTGGGGGAAACATTCAGTACTTC. The rearrangement joins TRBV5-8 to TRBJ2-4; 9 nucleotides agree with TRBD1. The length of the CDR3 is 18 residues. Per the germline V gene, CDR1 is SGHTS and CDR2 is YDEGEE. V shed 0 bases and J 6 bases; nucleotides not matched to a gene: 13.

The J gene is TRBJ2-1, the V gene TRBV27; 16 bases are a match to TRBD2. Germline V lookup: CDR1 MNHEY, CDR2 SMNVEV (reference sequence). The length of the CDR3 is 16 residues. Germline trimming cut 4 bases from V and 8 bases from J; bases unmatched to any gene: 5. In nucleotides, the CDR3 is TGTGCCAGCAGTTCGGGACTAGCGGGGGGGGCTCATGAGCAGTTCTTC. The encoded protein is CASSSGLAGGAHEQFF.

The J gene is TRBJ2-3, the V gene TRBV5-1; 7 positions agree with TRBD1. Germline trimming cut 0 bases from V and 0 bases from J; bases unmatched to any gene: 1. CDR1 and CDR2 (germline): SGHRS, YFSETQ. This CDR3 is built from 15 residues. CDR3: CASSLGGQSTDTQYF. CDR3 nucleotide sequence: TGCGCCAGCAGCTTGGGGGGACAGAGCACAGATACGCAGTATTTT.